This TCR beta chain was identified during a study of shared clonotypes between healthy human individuals (dated by TCRdb to the early 2020s). Regarding the study in general: A couple of women and three men aged 18 to 49 years were included in the cohort. Per donor, leukapheresis produced somewhere between about 0.94 and 9.5 billion PBMCs. The study deeply sequenced blood TCR repertoires of five healthy adults to estimate repertoire size and the extent of clonotype sharing between individuals. Different laboratories and diverse techniques were used to prepare libraries and sequence TCR repertoires, to increase sequencing depth and limit assay-specific biases. For each donor, three plates each were used for CD4 naive and CD4 memory, two plates were used for CD8 naive, and one plate was used for CD8 memory. Overall study outcomes, separate from this receptor: Even with the large sequencing depth, rarefaction of the sorted-subset datasets indicated that sequencing was incomplete. Sampling was limited to blood, and TCR repertoires in tissue likely differ from TCR repertoires in blood. Because the study included a small number of donors, the genetic and exposure-history diversity represented was limited. Naive subsets generally had larger estimated clonotype richness than memory subsets did. Pairwise subsampling led to the expectation that sequencing depth would affect the degree of clonotype sharing among donors. Higher generation probabilities were observed for clonotypes shared by all four sorted-subset donors than for non-shared clonotypes. When four donors were compared, the shared fraction of clonotypes was roughly 4.8% for naive CD4, approximately 3.3% for naive CD8, 2.3% for memory CD4, and 0.4% for memory CD8.

Using the deep immunoSEQ assay, TCR CDR3 regions were amplified from genomic DNA by multiplex PCR. Extracted genomic DNA from each cell subset was spread evenly across all wells of several immunoSEQ 96-well plates, with each plate serving as a replicate. For sorted subsets, approximately 210 ng genomic DNA, equal to 30,000 or so T cell genomes, was loaded into each replicate PCR. Purified libraries were measured with a Qubit 3.0 fluorometer, size-checked on a Bioanalyzer 2100, and measured again with the KAPA Library Quantification kit. Every immunoSEQ 96-well plate was sequenced on a dedicated single-read 150-cycle Illumina NextSeq 550 flow cell. Concerning the study's data processing: Because only junctional sequences without quality scores were contained in the immunoSEQ output, filtering matching that applied to full-length reads could not be performed. Sequences were annotated with PyIR, a Python wrapper for IgBLAST v1.9, using IMGT germline references to assign V/J genes and CDR3. Any read was removed if the V/J assignment was weak (E-value above 1e-6), the CDR3 was missing, or the read contained stop codons, out-of-frame junctions, or ambiguous translated residues. A V3J clonotype was defined by an identical inferred V gene, J gene, and CDR3 amino acid sequence. The percentage overlap between two repertoires was calculated by dividing the number of shared unique clonotypes by the size of the smaller repertoire. Richness of each repertoire was evaluated using RTK rarefaction, the Chao1 estimator, and Recon v2.1 estimates of unobserved clonotypes. For all TCRbeta clonotypes obtained by the gDNA method from four donors, generation probabilities were computed with OLGA. In its TCRdb copy, this immuneACCESS table keeps in-frame sequences only and misses some clones. Where compared with another copy, unresolved V genes explain less than half of these, and the others have no known cause. V, J and clone size were drawn from that table, and D and trimming were deduced from the DNA. A total of fewer than 1.8 million clones appear in this sample, approximately 98.5% of them only once. 0.36% of the sample is taken by the ten largest.

On this clone itself: It has no known antigen specificity. Base-call qualities are not available, and no considerably larger clone is one nucleotide away.

The CDR3 sequence holds 15 residues, the cysteine and phenylalanine included. Solely the CDR3 DNA is kept, with 45 bases framed from the first base. The germline V end is reduced by 6 bases and the J end by 3 bases; junction bases left unmatched: 8. Taken from the germline V gene (reference sequence), the CDR1 and CDR2 loops are SEHNR and FQNEAQ. Donors were healthy HIV-negative adults with no recently reported acute infections or vaccinations. Every donor was a Caucasian adult living in Nashville, Tennessee, USA. CD4+ T cells were enriched through magnetic negative selection, after which naive cells were positively selected on CD45RA and the remaining negative fraction served as the memory subset. Blood was obtained by leukapheresis, after which PBMCs were separated by Ficoll-Histopaque density gradient centrifugation and cryopreserved in liquid nitrogen vapor phase. Analytical flow cytometry was used to check the purity and quantity of every magnetically sorted T cell population. Genomic DNA was isolated from each sorted fraction and quantified by UV absorbance on a Nanodrop 2000c.

The sequence derives from a man aged 30 to 39 in good health. What was sequenced was naive CD4+ T cells sorted from blood. The cell subset or site label, as the study defines it: CD45RA+ positively selected. The chain was built from TRBV7-9 and TRBJ2-5; TRBD2 fits 9 bases in the junction. The nucleotide sequence is given as TGTGCCAGCAGAGGGTCGCGGGAGGGTGAAGAGACCCAGTACTTC. Translated, it gives CASRGSREGEETQYF.